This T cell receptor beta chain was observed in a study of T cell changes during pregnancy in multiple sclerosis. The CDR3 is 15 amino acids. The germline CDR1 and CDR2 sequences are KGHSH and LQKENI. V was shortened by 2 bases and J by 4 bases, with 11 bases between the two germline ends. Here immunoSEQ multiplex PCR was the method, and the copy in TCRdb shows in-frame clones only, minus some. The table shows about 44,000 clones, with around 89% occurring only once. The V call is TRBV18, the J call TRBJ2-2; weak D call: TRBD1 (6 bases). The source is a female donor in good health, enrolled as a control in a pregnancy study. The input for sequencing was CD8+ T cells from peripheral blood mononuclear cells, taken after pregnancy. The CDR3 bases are TGTGCCAGCTCACCATTGGGGGCCGCCACCGGGGAGCTGTTTTTT. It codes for CASSPLGAATGELFF.